Listed below are T cell receptor beta chains from one sample, sequenced in a study of Ad26.COV2.S vaccination and SARS-CoV-2 variants. Produced via immunoSEQ multiplex PCR; TCRdb's table is partial and in-frame only. This sample has around 450,000 clones, with around nine tenths found just once. Sequences were derived from peripheral blood, sampled in a trial of Ad26.COV2.S vaccine versus placebo. All receptors derive from a person between 18 and 60 years old who received the Ad26.COV2.S COVID-19 vaccine or a placebo. Both conserved end residues are part of each CDR3. Fields, in order: clone size, D gene, J gene, V gene, CDR3 DNA, CDR3 protein. D genes are given only for firm matches. The size field is filled for only some rows; it gives once, few, many or a size class.

.	TRBD2	TRBJ2-1	TRBV24-1	TGTGCCACCAGTGATTTGACGACTAGCGGGGGGGAGCAGTTCTTC	CATSDLTTSGGEQFF
.	.	TRBJ2-7	TRBV10-1	TGCGCCAGCAGCTTGTCAGGGAACTACGAGCAGTACTTC	CASSLSGNYEQYF
.	.	TRBJ1-6	TRBV19	TGTGCCAGTAGTATGGGGACGGATAATTCACCCCTCCACTTT	CASSMGTDNSPLHF
.	TRBD1	TRBJ2-6	TRBV7-6	TGTGCCAGCAGCGGCCGCGGGACAGGGGGACCTGGGGCCAACGTCCTGACTTTC	CASSGRGTGGPGANVLTF
once	.	TRBJ2-3	TRBV12-3/TRBV12-4	TGTGCCAGCAGTTTCAAGTGGGGATCGCAGTATTTT	CASSFKWGSQYF
.	.	TRBJ1-5	TRBV28	TGTGCCAGCAGTGGTTGGGCTAATCAGCCCCAGCATTTT	CASSGWANQPQHF
.	.	TRBJ2-1	TRBV10-3	TGTGCCATCAGTGACCCTAATCACAATGAGCAGTTCTTC	CAISDPNHNEQFF
once	.	TRBJ1-6	TRBV7-2	TGTGCCAGCAGCTTAGCTCTCTCCGGCCTCGACCCCCTCCACTTT	CASSLALSGLDPLHF
once	.	TRBJ2-5	TRBV11-2	TGTGCCAGCAGCTTAATGCTAGTACAAGAGACCCAGTACTTC	CASSLMLVQETQYF
few	.	TRBJ1-5	TRBV2	TGTGCCAGCAGTGACAGCAATCAGCCCCAGCATTTT	CASSDSNQPQHF
.	.	TRBJ2-7	TRBV9	TGTGCCAGCAGCGGGGGAGGATACGAGCAGTACTTC	CASSGGGYEQYF
.	TRBD2	TRBJ2-2	TRBV5-4	TGTGCCAGCAGCTCGGGACTAGCGGGGGGGCGAGGCACCGGGGAGCTGTTTTTT	CASSSGLAGGRGTGELFF
.	.	TRBJ2-5	TRBV10-3	TGTGCCATCGCCGAGTACCAAGAGACCCAGTACTTC	CAIAEYQETQYF
once	TRBD1	TRBJ1-5	TRBV6-4	TGTGCCAGCAGTGGACAGAGGACAGGGGTATTCCAGCCCCAGCATTTT	CASSGQRTGVFQPQHF
.	.	TRBJ1-1	TRBV18	TGTGCCAGCTCACCACGAACAGATCCGGGGACTGAAGCTTTCTTT	CASSPRTDPGTEAFF
.	.	TRBJ2-3	TRBV11-2	TGTGCCAGCAGCTTAGGGAGCAATACGCAGTATTTT	CASSLGSNTQYF
.	.	TRBJ1-1	TRBV27	TGTGCCAGCATTGAGGCGTCGGGGCGAGGGACTGAAGCTTTCTTT	CASIEASGRGTEAFF